This paragraph reports one TCR beta chain. There is no known antigen for this receptor. No clone much larger than this one lies a single base away; base qualities are absent. What this sample's time point label stands for: resected brain tissue, or blood drawn just prior to surgery. The surgery cases that showed the highest brain T cell transcript signatures were chosen for TCR beta chain sequencing of brain tissue, and of blood when it was available. Before surgery, the patients had been given at least one anti-epileptic drug. The TCR-sequenced patients were children whose drug-resistant epilepsy was caused by tuberous sclerosis complex, focal cortical dysplasia, Rasmussen encephalitis or hemimegalencephaly. Blood samples were collected immediately before the epilepsy surgery. Bulk genomic DNA was extracted from unsorted brain tissue and whole blood with the Monarch genomic DNA purification kit.

These data come from a study of brain T cells in children with intractable seizures (dated by TCRdb to 2020 to 2022). As for the study more broadly: Resected brain tissue from over 50 pediatric epilepsy surgery cases was initially screened for immune gene transcripts with a NanoString immunology panel. Of the roughly twelve selected surgery cases, pre-surgery blood was also sequenced for eight, so four had brain tissue only. Overall study outcomes, separate from this receptor: Because sequencing depth differed between pre- and post-surgery blood, the absence of clones from the pre-surgery sample may reflect undersampling. Viral specificity was inferred only from CDR3 sequence similarity, and patients' HCMV serostatus was unknown.

TCR beta chain sequences were generated from genomic DNA using the immunoSEQ assay. From the authors' description of their analysis: CDR3 sequences that did not begin with the conserved framework cysteine at position 104 were removed manually. Clonality was calculated as one minus the normalized Shannon's Diversity Index, with values ranging from 0 (maximal diversity) to 1 (oligoclonal). To check whether a given CDR3 had different frequencies in two samples, for example brain versus blood, chi-squared comparison-of-proportions tests were used. Public clonotypes were found through immuneACCESS searches, while the VDJdb browser was used to judge similarity to known antiviral clonotypes. This is the immuneACCESS table as TCRdb keeps it, with only in-frame sequences that have V and J called. A part of the clones is gone; compared with another copy, unresolved V genes explain less than half, and the rest is unexplained. That table furnishes V, J and clone size, whereas the DNA furnished D and trimming. The sample data list some 62,000 clones, and 90% to 96% of these were observed just once. The ten biggest clones cover over 0.35% of the sample.

The sample here was peripheral blood, taken at surgery. This receptor was obtained from a boy under two years old with focal cortical dysplasia and intractable seizures.

The CDR3 reads CASSLLLLAGGQRSQYF. The DNA sequence is as follows: TGTGCCAGCAGTTTATTATTACTAGCGGGAGGGCAACGCTCCCAGTATTTT. The V and J genes are TRBV28 and TRBJ2-3, with 13 junctional bases fitting TRBD2. V ends up 1 base short and J 12 bases short, with an unmatched junction base count of 13. The germline V gene gives CDR1 as MDHEN and CDR2 as SYDVKM. CDR3 length: 17 amino acids, cysteine to phenylalanine. Only CDR3 DNA remains: 51 bases, in frame from the first base.